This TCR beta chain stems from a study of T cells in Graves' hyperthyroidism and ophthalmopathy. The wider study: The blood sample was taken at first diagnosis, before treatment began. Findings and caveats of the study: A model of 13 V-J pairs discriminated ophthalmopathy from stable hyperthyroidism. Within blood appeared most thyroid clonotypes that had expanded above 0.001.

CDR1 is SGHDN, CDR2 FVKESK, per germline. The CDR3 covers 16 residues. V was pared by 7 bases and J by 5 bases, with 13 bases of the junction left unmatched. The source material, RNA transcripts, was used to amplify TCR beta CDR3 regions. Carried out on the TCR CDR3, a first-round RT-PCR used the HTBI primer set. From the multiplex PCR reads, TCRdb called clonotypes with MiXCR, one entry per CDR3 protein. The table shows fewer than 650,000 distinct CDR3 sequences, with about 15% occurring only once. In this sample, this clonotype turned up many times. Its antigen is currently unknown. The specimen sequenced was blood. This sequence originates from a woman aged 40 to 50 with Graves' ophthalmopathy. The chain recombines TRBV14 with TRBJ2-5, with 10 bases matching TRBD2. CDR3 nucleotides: TGTGCCAGCACCCCATTGAGCGGGAGGGCCTCGGAGACCCAGTACTTC. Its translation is CASTPLSGRASETQYF.